The clone carrying this TCR beta chain has just a few counts. Its antigen is not known. These data are taken from a study of T-cell reconstitution after alpha-beta-depleted transplantation in children. Study results and limitations: High day-60 TCRbeta diversity in some patients came from surviving recipient T cells and thymic progenitors. Newly made T cells mostly supplied T-cell counts and diversity one year after transplant.

TCRbeta library preparation incorporated unique molecular identifiers. TCRdb re-derived calls from the PCR reads in MiXCR, one entry per CDR3 protein. In the table there are about 240,000 distinct CDR3 sequences, about 23% of which are singletons. The receptor's source is a girl under 10 years old with Fanconi anemia, due to receive a stem cell transplant. This specimen was PBMCs, taken before TCRalphabeta/CD19-depleted stem cell transplant.

CDR3 sequence reads: CASSPLLQGYEQYF. Here the CDR3 DNA reads TGCGCCAGCAGCCCCCTACTACAGGGCTACGAGCAGTACTTC. This chain joins TRBV5-1 and TRBJ2-7; the D gene is possibly TRBD1 (6 bases). V lost 4 bases, J lost 3 bases, and 14 bases lay in between. The germline gives CDR1 SGHRS, CDR2 YFSETQ. The CDR3 consists of 14 residues. The whole variable domain, filled in from reference TRBV5-1 and TRBJ2-7, reads KAGVTQTPRYLIKTRGQQVTLSCSPISGHRSVSWYQQTPGQGLQFLFEYFSETQRNKGNFPGRFSGRQFSNSRSEMNVSTLELGDSALYLCASSPLLQGYEQYFGPGTRLTVT.